This entry features one TCR beta chain sequence. The data were taken from a study of blood T cell repertoires in COVID-19. Those enrolled in Seattle joined during active infection and were followed longitudinally afterward. Data came from immunoSEQ multiplex PCR; TCRdb stores just in-frame clones and leaves some out. The sample shows approximately 460,000 clones, approximately 89% of them seen only once. Sequencing was done on a sample of peripheral blood. This sequence originates from a man between 18 and 29 years old with COVID-19, enrolled during active disease.

The CDR3 coding sequence is TGTGCCAGCTCACCACCGGGTAGCGAAGGGCATGGCTACACCTTC. This gives the protein CASSPPGSEGHGYTF. The V and J genes are TRBV18 and TRBJ1-2; D unresolved. The ends were cut back, 0 bases at V and 6 bases at J, with 14 bases in the middle. CDR3 length: 15 residues. CDR1 is KGHSH and CDR2 is LQKENI in the germline V gene.